This T cell receptor (beta chain) was obtained from a study of immune evolution from preneoplasia to lung adenocarcinoma (dated by TCRdb to the early 2020s). With respect to the entire study: HLA loss of heterozygosity was seen in 7%, 15% and 33% of AIS, MIA and ADC lesions, and in no AAH lesions. The study combined immune gene expression, TCR sequencing and multiplex immunofluorescence to profile immune contexture across lung adenocarcinoma precursors and invasive adenocarcinoma. Resected precursor lesions (AAH, AIS, MIA) and invasive adenocarcinomas were each compared against paired morphologically normal lung tissue. The sample size depended on which specimens were available, not on a prior power calculation. Whole exome sequencing and methylation data from the same cohort of nodules were integrated with the immune data. A total of under 60 patients with pulmonary nodules who underwent surgical resection were included in the overall cohort. TCR sequencing data came from approximately 46 patients. The study reported that 100 to 120 samples were used for TCR sequencing. POLYSOLVER was used to infer class I HLA alleles from exome data, and LOHHLA was used to detect allele-specific HLA loss. Overall study results and their limits: Clonality was highest in normal lung, while later-stage lesions appeared to show lower clonality but higher T cell density and diversity. The highest top T cell clone frequencies were observed in normal lung, and a progressive decrease in top T cell clone frequencies appeared to occur from AAH through AIS, MIA and invasive adenocarcinoma. The findings reflected association rather than direct causation, and larger cohorts with long-term follow-up and longitudinal biopsies were considered necessary. KRAS-mutant nodules showed the highest T cell clonality compared with EGFR-mutant or double wild-type lesions. Because all patients were from Japan and China, applicability to Western populations was uncertain.

On this clone itself: What this receptor recognizes is not known. No per-base quality is available; no much larger clone lies one base away.

Resection was performed on patients in Japan or China between the mid-2010s and the late 2010s. Two lung cancer pathologists independently confirmed the histologic diagnosis of each case on H&E slides. Premalignant or tumor cells were enriched for nucleic acid extraction by macro-dissection performed after pathologic assessment. FFPE tissue was used for DNA isolation with the AllPrep DNA/RNA FFPE Kit. Using the immunoSEQ hsTCRbeta Kit, TCR beta CDR3 regions were sequenced from DNA. As for the original processing: TCR sequencing data were analysed with the ImmunoSEQ Analyzer. T cell clonality was defined as 1 minus Pielou's evenness, as computed on productive rearrangements. The inverse Simpson index, applied to productive templates, was used to measure T cell diversity. T cell density was defined as TCR beta template counts normalized to usable DNA, with usable DNA estimated by amplification and sequencing of housekeeping genes. Two-sided Kruskal-Wallis tests were used to compare TCR metrics between histologic stages. TCRdb carries this immuneACCESS record with in-frame sequences only. Its versions omit some clonotypes, under half of them owing to an unresolved V gene in the studies checked, with the rest unexplained. From that table come the V and J calls and clone size; the DNA was used to work out D and trimming. The sample table lists thousands of clones, roughly 80% of them with a count of one. The biggest ten clones account for around 6.3% of the sample.

Relative to germline, V is 6 bases shorter and J is 0 bases shorter, with 13 bases between their ends. The CDR3 sequence holds 15 residues, the cysteine and phenylalanine included. Of the read, only the CDR3 DNA is kept; its 45 bases are in frame from base 1. CDR1 and CDR2 are read off the germline V gene as SGHTA and FQGTGA. Sequencing used FFPE minimally invasive lung adenocarcinoma tissue. Per the publication, the cell subset or site label means: micro-invasive lung adenocarcinoma (MIA). The clonotype comes from a person aged 50-70 years with lung adenocarcinoma. Recombination linked TRBV7-3 to TRBJ2-3, and the D gene may be TRBD2, 6 bases matching. CDR3 sequence: CASSRKSGSTDTQYF. The DNA sequence is given as TGTGCCAGCAGTCGCAAAAGCGGGAGCACAGATACGCAGTATTTT.